Listed here are 19 T cell receptor beta chains from one sample, sequenced in a study of OX40 agonist ivuxolimab in advanced cancers. TCRdb's table, derived via immunoSEQ multiplex PCR, lists solely in-frame clones and lacks some. This sample has under 150,000 clones, with approximately 94% found just once. The sequenced sample was CD4+ or CD8+ T cells sorted from blood, obtained in a trial of the OX40 agonist ivuxolimab. The source of these receptors is an adult with an advanced solid tumor such as melanoma, head and neck, liver or kidney cancer.

V gene TRBV11-3 combines with J gene TRBJ2-7; D gene uncertain. The CDR3 totals 13 residues. Germline loops: CDR1 SGHNT, CDR2 YENEEA. Trimming cost V 3 bases and J 2 bases, with 8 bases left between them. The CDR3 bases are TGTGCCAGCAGCTTGGGCAAAACCTACGAGCAGTACTTC. Translated: CASSLGKTYEQYF. Supplemented by reference TRBV11-3 and TRBJ2-7, the full variable domain reads EAGVVQSPRYKIIEKKQPVAFWCNPISGHNTLYWYLQNLGQGPELLIRYENEEAVDDSQLPKDRFSAERLKGVDSTLKIQPAELGDSAVYLCASSLGKTYEQYFGPGTRLTVT.

The table lists this clone with a count of one. The chain recombines TRBV28 with TRBJ2-1; 8 bases are shared with TRBD2. Germline V gene sequence: CDR1 MDHEN, CDR2 SYDVKM. J was trimmed by 8 bases and V by 7 bases; bases with no gene match: 10. The CDR3 contains 14 residues. CDR3 in DNA: TGTGCCAGCATTCTAAGCGGGAGCGGTCATGAGCAGTTCTTC. Amino acid sequence: CASILSGSGHEQFF.

The chain has TRBV19 and TRBJ1-5; perhaps TRBD1 as D (6 bases). The CDR3 covers 11 residues. The germline V gene encodes CDR1 LNHDA and CDR2 SQIVND (reference sequence). V lost 11 bases and J lost 6, with 11 bases in between. CDR3 residues: CAPPGAQPQHF. Here the CDR3 DNA reads TGTGCCCCCCCGGGGGCTCAGCCCCAGCATTTT.

The chain recombines TRBV7-9 with TRBJ1-2, with D possibly being TRBD1 (6 bases). Trimming pared 0 bases from V and 8 bases from J, leaving 13 bases between. The length of the CDR3 is 14 residues. The germline V gene encodes CDR1 SEHNR and CDR2 FQNEAQ (reference sequence). In DNA form, the CDR3 reads TGTGCCAGCAGCTTAGCTCAGGGGCCATCGGGCTACACCTTC. Translation: CASSLAQGPSGYTF.

V is TRBV21-1 and J is TRBJ2-7; the D call of TRBD1 is as the table states it, not checked on the DNA. TRBV21-1 is an annotated pseudogene. This CDR3 has 13 amino acids. CDR3 loop: CASGDRAPYEQYF. The CDR3 DNA follows: TGTGCCAGCGGAGACAGGGCCCCCTACGAGCAGTACTTC.

The V and J genes are TRBV2 and TRBJ2-7; the D gene is possibly TRBD1 (6 bases). There are 14 residues in the CDR3. The V gene lost 8 bases and the J gene lost 0 bases, with 14 bases spanning the gap. Germline V gives CDR1 SNHLY, CDR2 FYNNEI. The CDR3 DNA is TGTGCCAGCCGAGGACAGATAAGCTCCTACGAGCAGTACTTC. Its translation: CASRGQISSYEQYF.

The chain links TRBV6-5 to TRBJ2-7; possibly TRBD2 for D (7 bases). Germline lookup yields CDR1 MNHEY and CDR2 SVGAGI. The CDR3 sequence is 15 residues long. V gave up 0 bases and J gave up 0 bases, with 9 bases separating them. CDR3 bases: TGTGCCAGCAGTTACTCCGGGGGGCTCTCCTACGAGCAGTACTTC. Its protein is CASSYSGGLSYEQYF.

The gene calls are TRBV5-6 and TRBJ2-3; 9 bases match TRBD2. The CDR3 runs to 17 residues. Per germline, CDR1 SGHDT and CDR2 YYEEEE. V was clipped by 2 bases and J by 3 bases; unmatched bases: 10. CDR3 DNA: TGTGCCAGCAGCTTACTTGGAGCGGGAGGAGGAACAGATACGCAGTATTTT. Translated: CASSLLGAGGGTDTQYF.

With respect to this clone: Other DNA sequences within the sample encode an identical CDR3. The chain is built from TRBV7-2 and TRBJ1-2; 9 nucleotides agree with TRBD1. The germline V gene encodes CDR1 SGHTA and CDR2 FQGNSA. This CDR3 spans 14 amino acids. After removal of 1 base from V and 8 bases from J, the junction contained 5 bases not matched to a gene. CDR3 sequence (DNA): TGTGCCAGCAGCTTAGTACAGGGGGCCGGCGGCTACACCTTC. Translation: CASSLVQGAGGYTF.

This chain uses TRBV28 with TRBJ1-4; 7 bases match TRBD1. CDR1 and CDR2 from the germline V gene are MDHEN and SYDVKM. CDR3 length: 16 residues. V lost 6 bases to trimming and J lost 5 bases; unmatched junction nucleotides: 12. The CDR3 here is CASRTPPGTVNEKLFF. The DNA for the CDR3 is TGTGCCAGCAGAACACCCCCCGGGACAGTAAATGAAAAACTGTTTTTT. Variable domain in full (rest from reference TRBV28 and TRBJ1-4): DVKVTQSSRYLVKRTGEKVFLECVQDMDHENMFWYRQDPGLGLRLIYFSYDVKMKEKGDIPEGYSVSREKKERFSLILESASTNQTSMYLCASRTPPGTVNEKLFFGSGTQLSVL.

CDR3 bases: TGTGCCAGCTCACCCAATTTAGCGGGAGCCTACAATGAGCAGTTCTTC. It specifies CASSPNLAGAYNEQFF. The chain has TRBV18 and TRBJ2-1; 9 bases line up with TRBD2. The CDR3 length is 16 residues. Germline-derived CDR1 and CDR2 are KGHSH and LQKENI. Unmatched junction bases numbered 5, after V lost 3 bases and J lost 2 bases. The entire variable domain, with the rest obtained from reference TRBV18 and TRBJ2-1, is as follows: NAGVMQNPRHLVRRRGQEARLRCSPMKGHSHVYWYRQLPEEGLKFMVYLQKENIIDESGMPKERFSAEFPKEGPSILRIQQVVRGDSAAYFCASSPNLAGAYNEQFFGPGTRLTVL.

V gene TRBV6-5 combines with J gene TRBJ2-4; no clear D gene. Trimming removed 5 bases at V and 9 bases at J, with 14 bases between. Germline loops: CDR1 MNHEY, CDR2 SVGAGI. The CDR3 has 13 amino acids. CDR3 region: CASSRTGWGIQYF. DNA of the CDR3: TGTGCCAGCAGTCGGACCGGGTGGGGCATTCAGTACTTC.

The J gene is TRBJ2-7, the V gene TRBV5-4, with 10 nucleotides matching TRBD2. With 0 bases clipped from V and 5 bases from J, the junction kept 14 bases outside the gene matches. CDR3 size: 18 residues. Germline CDR1 reads SGHNT; CDR2 reads YYREEE (reference sequence). The CDR3 DNA follows: TGTGCCAGCAGCTTGGGTCTAGCGGGAGTAGGGAAAAGAAACGAGCAGTACTTC. As protein: CASSLGLAGVGKRNEQYF.

The rearrangement uses TRBV7-6 and TRBJ1-3; 11 bases map to TRBD1. Germline assignment: CDR1 SGHVS and CDR2 FNYEAQ. The CDR3 runs to 16 residues. The V segment lost 3 bases and the J segment 4 bases; nucleotides outside the gene matches: 5. CDR3 nucleotide sequence: TGTGCCAGCAGCTTGGACAGGGGGCTACGGGGAAACACCATATATTTT. This sequence encodes CASSLDRGLRGNTIYF.

The gene calls are TRBV28 and TRBJ2-3, with D possibly being TRBD2 (5 bases). V lost 2 bases to trimming and J lost 6 bases, with 9 bases between them. In germline, CDR1 is MDHEN, CDR2 SYDVKM. This CDR3 region has 13 residues. The CDR3 bases are TGTGCCAGCAGTTTACCCGGCGGGGATACGCAGTATTTT. As protein: CASSLPGGDTQYF.

A note on this clone: A read error may produce the germline difference seen at one junction end. This sequence joins TRBV7-7 and TRBJ2-2, with TRBD1 identical over 8 bases. CDR1 SSHAT and CDR2 FNYEAQ come from the germline V gene (reference sequence). CDR3 size: 15 residues. CDR3 sequence (DNA): TGTGCTAGCAGCGCTGGGACAGGGAACACCGGGGAGCTGTTTTTT. Translating it yields CASSAGTGNTGELFF. Full variable domain (missing parts from reference TRBV7-7 and TRBJ2-2): GAGVSQSPRYKVTKRGQDVTLRCDPISSHATLYWYQQALGQGPEFLTYFNYEAQPDKSGLPSDRFSAERPEGSISTLTIQRTEQRDSAMYRCASSAGTGNTGELFFGEGSRLTVL.

The chain recombines TRBV28 with TRBJ2-6; D remains ambiguous. The CDR3 covers 14 residues. Germline CDR1 MDHEN, CDR2 SYDVKM. Between the trimmed V and J ends, which lost 5 bases and 9 bases, there was a span of 14 bases. CDR3 DNA sequence: TGTGCCAGCAGTGGCACAGTCGTGGGCAACGTCCTGACTTTC. This codes for CASSGTVVGNVLTF. Full variable domain (remainder filled in from reference TRBV28 and TRBJ2-6): DVKVTQSSRYLVKRTGEKVFLECVQDMDHENMFWYRQDPGLGLRLIYFSYDVKMKEKGDIPEGYSVSREKKERFSLILESASTNQTSMYLCASSGTVVGNVLTFGAGSRLTVL.

The chain is built from TRBV4-1 and TRBJ2-7; D perhaps matches TRBD1 (6 bases). CDR1 and CDR2 (germline): MGHRA, YSYEKL. V gave up 5 bases and J gave up 6 bases, with 14 bases separating them. This CDR3 contains 13 residues. CDR3 DNA sequence: TGCGCCAGCAGCTGGAGACAGGTCAGCGAGCAGTACTTC. This codes for CASSWRQVSEQYF.

The table lists this clone with a count of one. V is TRBV7-9 and J is TRBJ1-5; D is undetermined. This CDR3 is 13 amino acids long. Trimming stripped 1 base from V and 3 bases from J, with 4 bases between. Germline V lookup: CDR1 SEHNR, CDR2 FQNEAQ (reference sequence). The CDR3 DNA follows: TGTGCCAGCAGCTTAGACCTCAATCAGCCCCAGCATTTT. Protein product: CASSLDLNQPQHF.